This T cell receptor beta chain is drawn from a study of blood T cell repertoires in COVID-19. Study-level background: Acute and convalescent COVID-19 samples came from the United States, Italy and Spain. The cDNA or gDNA used as material had been derived from T cells, B-cell-depleted T cells, or PBMCs.

V was trimmed by 1 base and J by 9 bases, leaving 15 bases between them. Germline loops: CDR1 SGHVS, CDR2 FNYEAQ. The CDR3 runs to 14 residues. Some clones are missing from TCRdb's copy, which holds only in-frame ones; the method was immunoSEQ multiplex PCR. Among about 26,000 clones, nearly 90% were seen once, and the ten largest hold about 10%. The TCR sequence derives from a man in his 70s with acute or convalescent COVID-19. Sequenced material: peripheral blood. V gene TRBV7-6 combines with J gene TRBJ2-5, with D maybe TRBD2 (5 bases). In nucleotides, the CDR3 is TGTGCCAGCAGCTTAGTCGGGGATCTCTCGGCCCAGTACTTC. It is translated as CASSLVGDLSAQYF.